These T cell receptor beta chains were read from a single sample in a study of T cells after somatic rescue of genetic block. Sequenced by immunoSEQ multiplex PCR; TCRdb stores in-frame clones only, minus some. The repertoire holds 100,000 to 120,000 clones, 80% to 95% seen once, with roughly 1.5% in the top ten. What was sequenced was peripheral blood mononuclear cells (PBMCs). The source of these receptors is a woman aged 18-30 years. Both conserved end residues are part of each CDR3. D genes are given only for firm matches. The size of a clone is reported for some rows only, either as once, few or many, or as a class for expanded clones.

TRBD1	TRBV30	-	TRBJ2-1	TGTGCCTGGAGGAGGACAGGGGACAATGAGCAGTTCTTC	CAWRRTGDNEQFF
TRBD1	TRBV4-2	-	TRBJ1-6	TGTGCCAGCAGCCAAGGGACAGGGGCAAATAATTCACCCCTCCACTTT	CASSQGTGANNSPLHF
TRBD1	TRBV19	-	TRBJ2-2	TGTGCCAGTAGTATAGGCAGGGGGACCACCGGGGAGCTGTTTTTT	CASSIGRGTTGELFF
-	TRBV7-8	-	TRBJ2-2	TGTGCCAGCAGCCCCGCGTTTCGGGAGCTGTTTTTT	CASSPAFRELFF
TRBD2	TRBV7-8	-	TRBJ2-7	TGTGCCAGCAGCGACGGGGTAGCGGGGGGGCCGGGAGAGCAGTACTTC	CASSDGVAGGPGEQYF
TRBD1	TRBV5-4	few	TRBJ1-3	TGTGCCAGCAGCTTGCAGGGGGCTTCTGGAAACACCATATATTTT	CASSLQGASGNTIYF
-	TRBV19	-	TRBJ1-6	TGTGCCAGTTGGGGCAGCTCCTATAATTCACCCCTCCACTTT	CASWGSSYNSPLHF
TRBD1	TRBV7-3	-	TRBJ2-7	TGTGCCAGCAGCACCTCGACAGGGTTCGAGCAGTACTTC	CASSTSTGFEQYF
TRBD1	TRBV29-1	-	TRBJ2-7	TGCAGCGTTGGGACAGGGGGCAGCTCCTACGAGCAGTACTTC	CSVGTGGSSYEQYF
-	TRBV19	once	TRBJ1-6	TGTGCCACCCATCCACAGGGTAGAAATTCACCCCTCCACTTT	CATHPQGRNSPLHF
TRBD1	TRBV19	-	TRBJ2-1	TGTGCCAGTAGTCCAATGACAGGGGTAGGAAATGAGCAGTTCTTC	CASSPMTGVGNEQFF
-	TRBV5-1	-	TRBJ2-3	TGCGCCAGCAGCCCCTCAGTAGGCACAGATACGCAGTATTTT	CASSPSVGTDTQYF
TRBD2	TRBV6-4	-	TRBJ2-2	TGTGCCAGCAGTGACTCGAGCGGGGGGTTCACCGGGGAGCTGTTTTTT	CASSDSSGGFTGELFF
-	TRBV5-1	-	TRBJ2-3	TGCGCCAGCAGCAGCCGCGAAGGTTCAAGAGGCACAGATACGCAGTATTTT	CASSSREGSRGTDTQYF
TRBD1	TRBV29-1	-	TRBJ1-2	TGCAGCGTTGAAGGGGGACAGGGTAACTATGGCTACACCTTC	CSVEGGQGNYGYTF
-	TRBV14	-	TRBJ1-1	TGTGCCAGCAGCCAAGCTCCCTCTTGGCCTTTCTTT	CASSQAPSWPFF
-	TRBV19	-	TRBJ1-1	TGTGCCAGTAGACGACGGTTAAACACTGAAGCTTTCTTT	CASRRRLNTEAFF